A selection of T cell receptor beta chains follows, all from one sample in a study of T cell repertoires in cytomegalovirus infection. Their antigen targets remain unknown. TCRdb passed the reads through MiXCR, listing each CDR3 protein once. The sample holds 250,000 to 400,000 distinct CDR3 sequences, roughly 25% seen once. This sample comprised cultured PBMCs, obtained from culture after CMV antigen stimulation. These receptor sequences come from a human donor in good health (CMV status not recorded). Some clones in this sample may be carry-over from other donors' samples. The CDR3 runs from the conserved cysteine through the conserved F or W. The D gene is left open where the match is weak. The listing skips clone size in some rows; elsewhere it reads once, few, many or a size class.

V gene,J gene,D gene,clone size,CDR3 protein,CDR3 DNA
TRBV7-6,TRBJ2-3,TRBD2,many,CASSFHLSRGIQRGADTQYF,TGTGCCAGCAGCTTTCATCTTTCGCGGGGAATACAGCGGGGGGCAGATACGCAGTATTTT
TRBV4-3,TRBJ1-3,-,-,CASSQDSSGNTIYF,TGCGCCAGCAGCCAAGACAGCTCTGGAAACACCATATATTTT
TRBV7-6,TRBJ2-1,-,few,CASSLWRDGNDEQFF,TGTGCCAGCAGCTTATGGCGGGATGGTAACGATGAGCAGTTCTTC
TRBV6-6,TRBJ1-6,TRBD1,many,CASSYEGAFGSPLHF,TGTGCCAGCAGTTACGAGGGGGCGTTTGGTTCACCCCTCCACTTT
TRBV20-1,TRBJ2-1,-,-,CSARQVQHNEQFF,TGCAGTGCTAGGCAGGTACAACACAATGAGCAGTTCTTC
TRBV20-1,TRBJ2-7,-,-,CSAFDEYEQYF,TGCAGTGCTTTCGACGAGTACGAGCAGTACTTC
TRBV6-5,TRBJ1-1,TRBD1,few,CASRWGQGDFEAFF,TGTGCCAGCAGATGGGGACAGGGAGATTTTGAAGCTTTCTTT
TRBV28,TRBJ2-1,TRBD1,-,CASSLGTGLYNEQFF,TGTGCCAGCAGTTTAGGGACAGGGCTGTACAATGAGCAGTTCTTC
TRBV20-1,TRBJ2-7,-,-,CSVQRQDEQYF,TGCAGTGTCCAGAGACAGGACGAGCAGTACTTC
TRBV11-2,TRBJ1-1,-,few,CASHSQGRTEAFF,TGTGCCAGTCACTCGCAGGGCCGTACTGAAGCTTTCTTT
TRBV5-5,TRBJ2-3,-,few,CASRAAAGITDTQYF,TGTGCCAGCAGGGCGGCGGCGGGGATCACAGATACGCAGTATTTT
TRBV7-8,TRBJ2-5,-,many,CASSSGAGRQETQYF,TGTGCCAGCAGCTCGGGGGCGGGACGGCAAGAGACCCAGTACTTC
TRBV19,TRBJ1-1,-,once,CASTAAVLKTEAFF,TGTGCCAGTACTGCGGCAGTCCTGAAAACTGAAGCTTTCTTT
TRBV20-1,TRBJ2-1,-,once,CSARDAVRGNEQFF,TGCAGTGCTAGAGATGCCGTCCGGGGAAATGAGCAGTTCTTC
TRBV5-1,TRBJ2-1,TRBD2,-,CASSLAATSGSRQFF,TGCGCCAGCAGCTTGGCCGCAACTAGCGGGAGTCGGCAGTTCTTC
TRBV7-2,TRBJ2-4,-,few,CASSLGPIRAKNIQYF,TGTGCCAGCAGCTTGGGCCCTATTCGAGCCAAAAACATTCAGTACTTC
TRBV7-3,TRBJ2-1,TRBD1,-,CASSSDRGYNEQFF,TGTGCCAGCAGCTCAGACAGGGGGTACAATGAGCAGTTCTTC
TRBV4-1,TRBJ2-7,-,-,CASSQGAAGSSSYEQYF,TGCGCCAGCAGCCAAGGAGCGGCAGGGAGCAGCTCCTACGAGCAGTACTTC
TRBV4-3,TRBJ1-4,-,-,CASSQDLGGTYEKLFF,TGCGCCAGCAGCCAGGACTTGGGCGGGACGTATGAAAAACTGTTTTTT
TRBV6-2/TRBV6-3,TRBJ2-2,TRBD2,few,CASNKAGVYTGELFF,TGTGCCAGCAACAAAGCGGGAGTGTACACCGGGGAGCTGTTTTTT
TRBV6-6,TRBJ1-1,-,-,CASSYSTQTLLTEAFF,TGTGCCAGCAGTTACTCGACTCAGACACTTCTCACTGAAGCTTTCTTT
TRBV19,TRBJ2-4,TRBD1,-,CASSLYDPGTAIAKNIQYF,TGTGCCAGTAGTTTATACGATCCCGGGACAGCGATAGCCAAAAACATTCAGTACTTC
TRBV2,TRBJ1-3,-,few,CASIFMDTIYF,TGTGCCAGCATTTTTATGGACACCATATATTTT
TRBV6-2/TRBV6-3,TRBJ2-1,TRBD2,many,CASSYSRGLAGATPTYNEQFF,TGTGCCAGCAGTTACTCGAGGGGACTAGCGGGAGCCACACCCACCTACAATGAGCAGTTCTTC
TRBV7-2,TRBJ2-3,TRBD2,many,CASSYPRMASGRESTDTQYF,TGTGCCAGCAGCTATCCGAGGATGGCTAGCGGGAGGGAAAGCACAGATACGCAGTATTTT
TRBV15,TRBJ1-2,TRBD1,-,CATSREGQGYGYTF,TGTGCCACCAGCAGGGAGGGACAGGGGTATGGCTACACCTTC
TRBV6-2/TRBV6-3,TRBJ2-2,-,-,CASSYMPGELFF,TGTGCCAGCAGTTACATGCCCGGGGAGCTGTTTTTT
TRBV6-6,TRBJ1-5,-,few,CASSYHSIQHF,TGTGCCAGCAGTTACCACTCTATCCAGCATTTT
TRBV7-4,TRBJ2-1,-,-,CASSFEAGTYNEQFF,TGTGCCAGCAGCTTTGAGGCGGGAACCTACAATGAGCAGTTCTTC
TRBV7-2,TRBJ2-1,-,few,CASSRGRINEQFF,TGTGCCAGCAGTAGAGGTAGGATCAATGAGCAGTTCTTC
TRBV4-2,TRBJ2-7,-,few,CASSQDSAATYEQYF,TGTGCCAGCAGCCAAGACTCAGCGGCAACCTACGAGCAGTACTTC
TRBV27,TRBJ2-3,-,once,CASSFPGDTQYF,TGTGCCAGCAGTTTCCCAGGCGATACGCAGTATTTT
TRBV7-9,TRBJ2-7,TRBD1,-,CASNTGDHEQYF,TGTGCCTCAAATACAGGGGACCACGAGCAGTACTTC
TRBV9,TRBJ2-1,TRBD2,few,CASSVGDSGRSGEQFF,TGTGCCAGCAGCGTAGGTGATAGCGGGAGGTCGGGAGAGCAGTTCTTC
TRBV6-1,TRBJ2-1,TRBD2,many,CASTPGTSGGYNEQFF,TGTGCCAGCACCCCCGGGACTAGCGGAGGATACAATGAGCAGTTCTTC
TRBV28,TRBJ1-5,-,-,CASKPGQLNQPQHF,TGTGCCAGTAAACCTGGACAGCTCAATCAGCCCCAGCATTTT
TRBV18,TRBJ2-7,-,-,CASSPIQSYEQYF,TGTGCCAGCTCTCCCATCCAATCCTACGAGCAGTACTTC